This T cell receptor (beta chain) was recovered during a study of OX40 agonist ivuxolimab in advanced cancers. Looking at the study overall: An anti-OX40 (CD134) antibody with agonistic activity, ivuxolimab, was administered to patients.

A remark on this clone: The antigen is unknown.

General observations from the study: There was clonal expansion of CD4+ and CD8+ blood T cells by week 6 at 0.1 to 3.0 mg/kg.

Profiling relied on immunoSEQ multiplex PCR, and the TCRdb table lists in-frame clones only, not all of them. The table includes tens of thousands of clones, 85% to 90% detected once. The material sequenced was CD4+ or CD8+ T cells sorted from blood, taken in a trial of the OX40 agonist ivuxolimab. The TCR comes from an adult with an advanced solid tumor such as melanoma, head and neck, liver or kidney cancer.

The CDR3 protein is CASSDGANSNQPQHF. CDR3 nucleotides: TGTGCCAGCAGTGACGGGGCCAATAGCAATCAGCCCCAGCATTTT. The V and J genes are TRBV6-1 and TRBJ1-5, with D perhaps matching TRBD1 (5 bases). The CDR3 covers 15 residues. Trimming removed 3 bases at V and 0 bases at J, with 9 bases between. Germline V gene data show CDR1 as MNHNS and CDR2 as SASEGT.